These T cell receptor beta chains were read from a single sample in a study of T cells in Graves' hyperthyroidism and ophthalmopathy. TCRdb reprocessed the multiplex PCR reads via MiXCR and lists one record per CDR3 protein. The data contain about 420,000 distinct CDR3 sequences, less than 20% of them singletons. Sequencing used blood. All receptors come from a woman under 30 with Graves' hyperthyroidism. CDR3s include the opening cysteine and the closing phenylalanine or tryptophan. D genes are given only for firm matches. Clone sizes are given selectively: once, few, many, or a class where the clone is expanded.

v_call	j_call	clone_size	d_call	cdr3_aa	cdr3_nt
TRBV20-1	TRBJ1-5	few	NA	CSASTGSRFSNQPQHF	TGCAGTGCTAGTACGGGTTCTAGATTTAGCAATCAGCCCCAGCATTTT
TRBV2	TRBJ2-7	many	NA	CASSDITVSYEQYF	TGTGCCAGCAGTGACATAACAGTATCCTACGAGCAGTACTTC
TRBV20-1	TRBJ1-2	few	NA	CSAATVPSAYGYTF	TGCAGTGCTGCGACAGTCCCCTCGGCCTATGGCTACACCTTC
TRBV5-1	TRBJ2-1	many	TRBD2	CASSFTSEDEQFF	TGCGCCAGCAGCTTTACTAGCGAGGATGAGCAGTTCTTC
TRBV2	TRBJ2-3	many	TRBD2	CANLRTSGAPSTDTQYF	TGTGCCAACCTTCGGACTAGCGGAGCCCCAAGCACAGATACGCAGTATTTT
TRBV3-1	TRBJ2-7	many	NA	CASSHGAWDEQYF	TGTGCCAGCAGCCATGGAGCGTGGGACGAGCAGTACTTC
TRBV4-2	TRBJ2-7	NA	TRBD2	CASRQAGEGNEQYF	TGTGCCAGCAGACAAGCTGGGGAGGGCAACGAGCAGTACTTC
TRBV4-1	TRBJ2-1	few	NA	CASSQDLRVVNEQFF	TGCGCCAGCAGCCAAGATCTCAGGGTTGTGAATGAGCAGTTCTTC
TRBV6-2/TRBV6-3	TRBJ1-2	many	TRBD1	CASSSSGQGHGYTF	TGTGCCAGCAGTTCCAGTGGACAGGGTCACGGCTACACCTTC
TRBV12-3/TRBV12-4	TRBJ1-1	many	TRBD1	CASSWDRAEAFF	TGTGCCAGCAGCTGGGACAGGGCTGAAGCTTTCTTT
TRBV12-3/TRBV12-4	TRBJ2-4	many	NA	CASGSRAKNIQYF	TGTGCCAGCGGGAGTAGGGCCAAAAACATTCAGTACTTC
TRBV2	TRBJ2-7	many	NA	CASSRALAYEQYF	TGTGCCAGCAGCAGGGCCCTGGCCTACGAGCAGTACTTC
TRBV5-1	TRBJ1-1	few	NA	CASSLETANTEAFF	TGCGCCAGCAGCTTGGAGACAGCAAACACTGAAGCTTTCTTT
TRBV29-1	TRBJ2-7	NA	NA	CSVVGWESQGQYF	TGCAGCGTTGTGGGCTGGGAAAGTCAGGGGCAGTACTTC
TRBV7-9	TRBJ1-2	many	NA	CASSLGVAGYTF	TGTGCCAGCAGCTTAGGGGTAGCTGGCTACACCTTC
TRBV6-5	TRBJ1-6	NA	NA	CASSYSTPLSPYNSPLHF	TGTGCCAGCAGTTACAGTACTCCTCTAAGCCCCTATAATTCACCCCTCCACTTT
TRBV19	TRBJ2-1	NA	NA	CASSIGLYNEQFF	TGTGCCAGTAGTATAGGTCTTTACAATGAGCAGTTCTTC
TRBV9	TRBJ2-7	few	NA	CASSVEQSYEQYF	TGTGCCAGCAGCGTAGAACAGTCCTACGAGCAGTACTTC
TRBV7-2	TRBJ2-1	many	NA	CASNPAQAPYNEQFF	TGTGCCAGCAACCCGGCCCAGGCCCCCTACAATGAGCAGTTCTTC
TRBV13	TRBJ2-3	NA	NA	CASSPRGLLKGADTQYF	TGTGCCAGCAGCCCCAGGGGATTATTGAAGGGCGCAGATACGCAGTATTTT
TRBV20-1	TRBJ2-7	many	TRBD2	CSASNLAGNTYEQYF	TGCAGTGCTAGTAATCTAGCGGGCAATACCTACGAGCAGTACTTC
TRBV12-3/TRBV12-4	TRBJ2-7	NA	NA	CASSLLRGDYEQYF	TGTGCCAGCAGTTTACTTCGGGGCGATTACGAGCAGTACTTC
TRBV29-1	TRBJ1-2	few	NA	CSVEGTRRQDGYTF	TGCAGCGTCGAGGGGACGCGTCGCCAGGATGGCTACACCTTC
TRBV5-5	TRBJ2-5	few	TRBD1	CASSPTGTGGGETQYF	TGTGCCAGCAGCCCCACCGGGACAGGGGGGGGGGAGACCCAGTACTTC
TRBV11-2	TRBJ1-2	many	TRBD1	CASSLTGDGYTF	TGTGCCAGCAGCTTGACAGGGGATGGCTACACCTTC
TRBV29-1	TRBJ2-3	few	NA	CSVSQGTDTQYF	TGCAGCGTGTCCCAGGGGACAGATACGCAGTATTTT
TRBV6-1	TRBJ1-2	NA	TRBD1	CASSLSSGTGANYGYTF	TGTGCCAGCAGTCTCTCCTCCGGGACAGGGGCTAACTATGGCTACACCTTC
TRBV11-2	TRBJ2-5	NA	NA	CASSQEQLSFGGETQYF	TGTGCCAGCAGCCAAGAGCAACTTTCTTTCGGGGGAGAGACCCAGTACTTC
TRBV20-1	TRBJ1-5	NA	NA	CSARTEYQPQHF	TGCAGTGCTAGGACGGAGTATCAGCCCCAGCATTTT
TRBV7-2	TRBJ2-2	NA	NA	CASSLFQGSNTGELFF	TGTGCCAGCAGCTTATTTCAGGGGTCGAACACCGGGGAGCTGTTTTTT
TRBV20-1	TRBJ2-5	many	NA	CSASSGQVYQETQYF	TGCAGTGCTAGTAGCGGACAGGTCTACCAAGAGACCCAGTACTTC
TRBV28	TRBJ1-2	NA	NA	CASGQNYGCTF	NA
TRBV19	TRBJ1-1	many	NA	CASSIDVNTEAFF	TGTGCCAGTAGTATAGATGTCAACACTGAAGCTTTCTTT
TRBV6-1	TRBJ1-1	NA	NA	CASRKRGKDTEAFF	TGTGCCAGCAGGAAGAGGGGGAAAGACACTGAAGCTTTCTTT
TRBV7-2	TRBJ1-2	many	NA	CASSLGSGANYGYTF	TGTGCCAGCAGCTTAGGGTCAGGAGCTAACTATGGCTACACCTTC
TRBV15	TRBJ2-2	NA	NA	CATSSGLRRPNGELFF	TGTGCCACCAGCAGCGGTTTACGGCGACCGAACGGGGAGCTGTTTTTT
TRBV20-1	TRBJ1-1	many	NA	CSARRYREMNTEAFF	TGCAGTGCTAGAAGGTACAGGGAAATGAACACTGAAGCTTTCTTT
TRBV7-9	TRBJ2-5	many	NA	CASSFGKVQETQYF	TGTGCCAGCAGCTTCGGGAAGGTCCAAGAGACCCAGTACTTC
TRBV12-3/TRBV12-4	TRBJ1-4	many	NA	CASSVVGGGGTNEKLFF	TGTGCCAGCAGTGTTGTTGGGGGCGGTGGAACTAATGAAAAACTGTTTTTT
TRBV2	TRBJ2-4	many	NA	CASSPWGRLAKNIQYF	TGTGCCAGCAGCCCATGGGGACGGCTAGCCAAAAACATTCAGTACTTC
TRBV20-1	TRBJ2-7	few	NA	CSAVGQFSYEQYF	TGCAGTGCTGTAGGACAGTTCTCCTACGAGCAGTACTTC
TRBV5-1	TRBJ2-1	many	NA	CASSLASLGRTYNEQFF	TGCGCCAGCAGCTTGGCCTCCTTGGGGAGGACCTACAATGAGCAGTTCTTC
TRBV19	TRBJ2-2	few	NA	CASSFGTNTGELFF	TGTGCCAGTAGTTTCGGGACAAACACCGGGGAGCTGTTTTTT
TRBV3-1	TRBJ2-1	many	NA	CASSQNLAYNEQFF	TGTGCCAGCAGCCAAAACCTAGCTTACAATGAGCAGTTCTTC
TRBV7-6	TRBJ2-3	NA	TRBD1	CASSRVPDRGRADTQYF	TGTGCCAGCAGCCGCGTACCGGACAGGGGGCGCGCAGATACGCAGTATTTT
TRBV15	TRBJ1-2	once	NA	CATSRDTEDYGYTF	TGTGCCACCAGCAGAGACACAGAAGACTATGGCTACACCTTC
TRBV2	TRBJ2-3	many	NA	CANRMRPDTQYF	TGTGCCAACCGAATGAGGCCAGATACGCAGTATTTT
TRBV7-7	TRBJ2-7	many	NA	CASSLALGAYEQYF	TGTGCTAGCAGCTTAGCGCTCGGGGCCTACGAGCAGTACTTC
TRBV11-2	TRBJ2-7	many	TRBD1	CASSQGDSIYEQYF	TGTGCCAGCAGCCAAGGGGACAGCATTTACGAGCAGTACTTC
TRBV5-4	TRBJ2-5	few	TRBD1	CASSLVDRDQTQYF	TGTGCCAGCAGCTTGGTCGACAGGGACCAGACCCAGTACTTC
TRBV20-1	TRBJ2-7	few	NA	CSLYQDSGRQYF	TGCAGTCTATACCAGGACAGCGGTCGGCAGTACTTC
TRBV28	TRBJ1-5	many	NA	CASTQGTFSNQPQHF	TGTGCCAGCACTCAGGGGACGTTTAGCAATCAGCCCCAGCATTTT
TRBV11-2	TRBJ2-5	many	NA	CASSGGWGTGETQYF	TGTGCCAGCAGCGGCGGGTGGGGTACCGGGGAGACCCAGTACTTC
TRBV10-3	TRBJ2-3	NA	TRBD2	CAISYSRLAGADTQYF	TGTGCCATCAGTTACTCGAGGCTAGCGGGAGCAGATACGCAGTATTTT
TRBV4-1	TRBJ2-1	few	TRBD2	CASSPLAGVGQFF	TGCGCCAGCAGCCCCCTGGCGGGAGTCGGGCAGTTCTTC